A single sample gave rise to the 15 T cell receptor beta chains below, sequenced in a study of control samples from healthy donors and cancer patients. Produced via immunoSEQ multiplex PCR; TCRdb's table is partial and in-frame only. The table includes about 130,000 clones, approximately 84% detected once. The sample consisted of blood. These receptors all stem from a man aged 18 to 29 in good health.

The gene calls are TRBV6-6 and TRBJ1-2; 7 nucleotides align to TRBD1. CDR3 size: 16 residues. Germline CDR1 is MNHNY and CDR2 is SVGAGI (reference sequence). Trimming removed 7 bases from V and 5 bases from J; junction bases left unmatched: 16. CDR3 protein: CASITTGTDLYYGYTF. The CDR3 DNA reads as TGTGCCAGCATTACTACCGGGACAGATCTTTATTATGGCTACACCTTC.

This chain links TRBV18 with TRBJ1-1; the D is unclear. This CDR3 is built from 12 residues. The germline V and J ends were trimmed by 3 bases and 6 bases, with 8 bases remaining between them. Germline V gene sequence: CDR1 KGHSH, CDR2 LQKENI. CDR3 sequence reads: CASSPGVAEAFF. The CDR3 DNA follows: TGTGCCAGCTCACCCGGGGTTGCTGAAGCTTTCTTT.

This chain joins TRBV12-3 or TRBV12-4 and TRBJ1-1; D not resolved. V gave up 4 bases and J gave up 0 bases, with 6 bases separating them. The CDR3 totals 13 residues. The CDR3 nucleotides are TGTGCCAGCAGTTCCACAGTGAACACTGAAGCTTTCTTT. This translates into CASSSTVNTEAFF.

The CDR3 coding sequence is TGTGCCAGCAGCTTAGAGGCGGACGGGAGCTCCTACGAGCAGTACTTC. Its translation: CASSLEADGSSYEQYF. This chain connects TRBV7-6 to TRBJ2-7; TRBD2 is a possible D gene (6 bases). This CDR3 contains 16 residues. Germline lookup yields CDR1 SGHVS and CDR2 FNYEAQ. Trimming pared 1 base from V and 0 bases from J, leaving 13 bases between. The full variable domain, completed using reference TRBV7-6 and TRBJ2-7, is GAGVSQSPRYKVTKRGQDVALRCDPISGHVSLYWYRQALGQGPEFLTYFNYEAQQDKSGLPNDRFSAERPEGSISTLTIQRTEQRDSAMYRCASSLEADGSSYEQYFGPGTRLTVT.

The rearrangement joins TRBV19 to TRBJ2-3; 9 nucleotides align to TRBD2. Germline CDR1 is LNHDA and CDR2 is SQIVND (reference sequence). CDR3 length: 19 residues. V was pared by 3 bases and J by 3 bases, with 16 bases of the junction left unmatched. Here the CDR3 DNA reads TGTGCCAGTAGTATTACGGTGGGTTCGGCTAGCGGGAAGACAGATACGCAGTATTTT. This gives the protein CASSITVGSASGKTDTQYF.

The rearrangement joins TRBV5-1 to TRBJ1-4, with 7 bases fitting TRBD1. The CDR3 contains 16 residues. Germline assignment: CDR1 SGHRS and CDR2 YFSETQ. The ends lost 3 bases at V and 4 bases at J; junction bases unmatched: 9. The CDR3 DNA is TGCGCCAGCAGCTCGGAGACAGGGCTCCATAATGAAAAACTGTTTTTT. Its translation is CASSSETGLHNEKLFF.

CDR3: CASSLPGVAGSYEQYF. The DNA for the CDR3 is TGTGCCAGCAGCCTACCCGGGGTAGCGGGCAGCTACGAGCAGTACTTC. The V and J genes are TRBV5-4 and TRBJ2-7, with 7 bases aligning to TRBD2. CDR3 length equals 16 residues. CDR1 and CDR2 (germline): SGHNT, YYREEE (reference sequence). Unmatched junction bases numbered 13, after V lost 4 bases and J lost 3 bases.

V usage is TRBV5-4 and J usage is TRBJ2-1; no clear D. CDR3 length equals 13 residues. CDR1 is SGHNT and CDR2 is YYREEE in the germline V gene (reference sequence). V shed 2 bases and J shed 10 bases, with 13 bases lying between them. The DNA of the CDR3 is TGTGCCAGCAGCTTCGAAGGACCCCGGGAGCAGTTCTTC. Translation: CASSFEGPREQFF.

The rearrangement joins TRBV19 to TRBJ1-4; no firm D call. The CDR3 is 14 amino acids. Germline lookup yields CDR1 LNHDA and CDR2 SQIVND (reference sequence). V dropped 3 bases and J dropped 7 bases, with 12 bases sitting between them. CDR3 bases: TGTGCCAGTAGTATTTGGGAAGGAGGTGAAAAACTGTTTTTT. It specifies CASSIWEGGEKLFF.

V and J are TRBV5-5 and TRBJ2-1, with 15 nucleotides matching TRBD2. Germline CDR1 reads SGHKS; CDR2 reads YYEKEE (reference sequence). Losses at the gene ends were 4 bases for V and 9 bases for J; bases not matched to a gene: 8. CDR3 length: 16 residues. The CDR3 region has the DNA TGTGCCAGCAGCGGGGGACTAGCGGGAGGTCAACGTGAGCAGTTCTTC. This gives the protein CASSGGLAGGQREQFF.

This chain uses TRBV19 with TRBJ1-5; D remains ambiguous. Germline CDR1 and CDR2: LNHDA and SQIVND (reference sequence). The CDR3 covers 14 residues. Trimming cost V 3 bases and J 6 bases, with 12 bases left between them. The CDR3 sequence: CASSIRGHSQPQHF. The CDR3 coding sequence is TGTGCCAGTAGTATTCGCGGGCACAGTCAGCCCCAGCATTTT.

The V gene is TRBV10-3, the J gene TRBJ1-2; TRBD1 might be the D (5 bases). Trimming left V 0 bases short and J 5 bases short, with 19 bases between. The CDR3 has 17 residues. CDR1 is ENHRY and CDR2 is SYGVKD in the germline V gene. This CDR3 reads CAISESKLSGGTYGYTF. DNA for the CDR3: TGTGCCATCAGTGAGTCGAAACTGTCCGGGGGTACATATGGCTACACCTTC.

The chain employs TRBV6-4 and TRBJ2-3, with D perhaps TRBD2 (7 bases). CDR3 size: 15 residues. Germline CDR1 and CDR2: MRHNA and SNTAGT. V shed 6 bases and J shed 0 bases, with 13 bases lying between them. CDR3 sequence (DNA): TGTGCCAGCAGCGAGGGGGGGGCTAGCACAGATACGCAGTATTTT. Amino acid sequence: CASSEGGASTDTQYF.

The V call is TRBV30, the J call TRBJ1-6; D is perhaps TRBD1 (5 bases). This CDR3 comprises 12 residues. V was cut by 1 base and J by 10 bases, with 8 bases left in between. Germline CDR1 GTSNPN, CDR2 SVGIG (reference sequence). In DNA, the CDR3 is TGTGCCTGGAGTGAGGGGAGGTCACCCCTCCACTTT. Its translation is CAWSEGRSPLHF. The complete variable domain, with remaining parts taken from reference TRBV30 and TRBJ1-6, reads SQTIHQWPATLVQPVGSPLSLECTVEGTSNPNLYWYRQAAGRGLQLLFYSVGIGQISSEVPQNLSASRPQDRQFILSSKKLLLSDSGFYLCAWSEGRSPLHFGNGTRLTVT.

The chain links TRBV27 to TRBJ1-2; D gene ambiguous. CDR3 length: 11 amino acids. V was shortened by 6 bases and J by 7 bases, with 9 bases between the two germline ends. The germline gives CDR1 MNHEY, CDR2 SMNVEV (reference sequence). The CDR3 sequence is CASRGVRGYTF. The CDR3 DNA sequence: TGTGCCAGCAGAGGAGTCCGTGGCTACACCTTC.